These 32 T cell receptor beta chains originate from one sample sequenced in a study of cytomegalovirus exposure and HLA in healthy donors. The PCR contained 60 Vbeta and 13 Jbeta primers. TCRdb keeps only in-frame clones here, not all; method: immunoSEQ multiplex PCR. Here the sample spans around 62,000 clones, around 80% being singletons. Sample: PBMCs. All receptors derive from a man aged 35-49 years in good health and CMV-seronegative.

The J gene is TRBJ2-5, the V gene TRBV4-1, with 9 bases lining up with TRBD2. There are 16 residues in the CDR3. In germline, CDR1 is MGHRA, CDR2 YSYEKL. J was trimmed by 2 bases and V by 1 base; bases with no gene match: 5. The chain's CDR3 is CASSQGTAGGQETQYF. CDR3 coding DNA: TGCGCCAGCAGCCAAGGGACCGCGGGGGGGCAAGAGACCCAGTACTTC.

Note on this clone: The junction differs from germline at one of its ends, possibly a read error. This chain joins TRBV2 and TRBJ2-7; 15 nucleotides match TRBD2. This CDR3 comprises 18 residues. Germline V CDR1 and CDR2: SNHLY, FYNNEI. In DNA form, the CDR3 reads TGTGCCAGCAGGACCGGGACTAGCGGGAGGTCCGCCTCCTACGCGCAGTACTTC. It translates to CASRTGTSGRSASYAQYF.

The rearrangement links TRBV6-1 to TRBJ2-7; no clear D gene. Looked up from germline, CDR1 is MNHNS and CDR2 is SASEGT. Trimming took off 2 bases at V and 0 bases at J, with 20 bases between the two ends. The CDR3 totals 18 residues. The CDR3 here is CASSEMPGYAVSSYEQYF. CDR3 nucleotides: TGTGCCAGCAGTGAAATGCCCGGGTATGCAGTATCCTCCTACGAGCAGTACTTC.

CDR3 sequence reads: CASSPGQGRWDTQYF. The CDR3 coding sequence is TGTGCCAGCAGTCCGGGACAGGGGAGGTGGGATACGCAGTATTTT. The rearrangement joins TRBV2 to TRBJ2-3, with 10 bases identical to TRBD1. Unmatched junction bases numbered 8, after V lost 5 bases and J lost 6 bases. This CDR3 has 15 amino acids. Germline assignment: CDR1 SNHLY and CDR2 FYNNEI.

The V call is TRBV5-1, the J call TRBJ2-2; D uncertain. CDR1 SGHRS and CDR2 YFSETQ come from the germline V gene. Trimming pared 4 bases from V and 6 bases from J, leaving 7 bases between. CDR3 length: 12 residues. This chain's CDR3 is CASSLPPGELFF. The DNA for the CDR3 is TGCGCCAGCAGCCTCCCCCCCGGGGAGCTGTTTTTT.

The genes are TRBV2 and TRBJ1-4; TRBD1 might be the D (5 bases). V dropped 6 bases and J dropped 3 bases, with 11 bases sitting between them. The CDR3 is 14 amino acids. CDR1 SNHLY and CDR2 FYNNEI come from the germline V gene. CDR3 loop: CASSEQVSNEKLFF. Written as DNA, the CDR3 is TGTGCCAGCAGCGAACAGGTGTCTAATGAAAAACTGTTTTTT. The complete variable domain, with remaining parts taken from reference TRBV2 and TRBJ1-4, reads EPEVTQTPSHQVTQMGQEVILRCVPISNHLYFYWYRQILGQKVEFLVSFYNNEISEKSEIFDDQFSVERPDGSNFTLKIRSTKLEDSAMYFCASSEQVSNEKLFFGSGTQLSVL.

CDR3 nucleotides: TGTGCCAGTAGTTGGTCAGGGTCCTCGGCGGACCACTTCAATGAGCAGTTCTTC. Amino acid sequence: CASSWSGSSADHFNEQFF. This chain joins TRBV19 and TRBJ2-1; possible D gene TRBD1, 5 bases. V was pared by 5 bases and J by 6 bases, with 26 bases between. Germline V gene lookup returns CDR1 LNHDA and CDR2 SQIVND (reference sequence). The CDR3 spans 18 residues.

This clone was detected a few times. This chain uses TRBV28 with TRBJ2-4; D remains unclear. The CDR3 runs to 13 residues. The V end lost 5 bases, the J end lost 0 bases, and 5 bases lay between the germline ends. Germline CDR1 reads MDHEN; CDR2 reads SYDVKM. The CDR3 loop is CASSLLAKNIQYF. In DNA, the CDR3 is TGTGCCAGCAGTCTACTAGCCAAAAACATTCAGTACTTC.

The chain joins TRBV6-6 to TRBJ2-1, with 8 bases that match TRBD1. J lost 3 bases, V lost 5 bases, and 6 bases had no gene match. The CDR3 covers 15 residues. CDR1 is MNHNY and CDR2 is SVGAGI in the germline V gene (reference sequence). CDR3 bases: TGTGCCAGCAGTCCGATAGGACAGGGCTACAATGAGCAGTTCTTC. Translation gives CASSPIGQGYNEQFF.

V gene TRBV28 combines with J gene TRBJ1-2, with 7 bases fitting TRBD1. The V segment lost 4 bases and the J segment 5 bases; nucleotides outside the gene matches: 7. The CDR3 has 14 amino acids. Germline V gene sequence: CDR1 MDHEN, CDR2 SYDVKM. The CDR3 DNA follows: TGTGCCAGCAGTTACCTCAGGGGGAAGTATGGCTACACCTTC. It is translated as CASSYLRGKYGYTF.

This clone was counted between two and nine times. The J gene is TRBJ2-7, the V gene TRBV11-3, with a possible D match to TRBD2 (6 bases). Germline V lookup: CDR1 SGHNT, CDR2 YENEEA. The CDR3 covers 13 residues. Trimming shortened V by 5 bases and J by 3 bases, and 11 bases separated the two germline ends. DNA of the CDR3: TGTGCCAGCAGCACTGGAGCGGGCTACGAGCAGTACTTC. Translation: CASSTGAGYEQYF.

This chain connects TRBV7-2 to TRBJ2-1; TRBD2 agrees at 9 bases. This CDR3 has 16 residues. Germline V lookup: CDR1 SGHTA, CDR2 FQGNSA. J gave up 9 bases and V 7 bases, and 16 bases lay outside the gene matches. This CDR3 is CASTLNGGRAAGEQFF. For the CDR3, the DNA is TGTGCCAGCACCCTAAACGGCGGGAGGGCCGCGGGTGAGCAGTTCTTC.

This clone was picked up one time. CDR3 amino acids: CASSLSTGPFNYGYTF. DNA for the CDR3: TGCGCCAGCAGCTTGTCCACAGGTCCCTTTAACTATGGCTACACCTTC. The V call is TRBV5-1, the J call TRBJ1-2, with D perhaps matching TRBD1 (5 bases). Germline CDR1 and CDR2: SGHRS and YFSETQ. V was clipped by 1 base and J by 1 base, with 14 bases between them. CDR3 length: 16 residues.

The CDR3 is CASSQVGQGGHEQYF. The CDR3 DNA sequence: TGTGCCAGCAGCCAAGTAGGACAGGGAGGGCACGAGCAGTACTTC. The rearrangement uses TRBV4-2 and TRBJ2-7; TRBD1 might be the D (8 bases). V lost 1 base and J lost 5, with 15 bases in between. This CDR3 is 15 amino acids long. Germline V gene lookup returns CDR1 LGHNA and CDR2 YNFKEQ.

The rearrangement links TRBV11-2 to TRBJ2-3; D unclear. Trimming removed 5 bases at V and 6 bases at J, with 9 bases between. Germline V gene data show CDR1 as SGHAT and CDR2 as FQNNGV. The CDR3 spans 12 residues. The CDR3 DNA reads as TGTGCCAGCAGCCACACCGGGGATACGCAGTATTTT. Protein: CASSHTGDTQYF.

This CDR3 reads CSVEQQETQYF. The DNA for the CDR3 is TGCAGCGTTGAACAGCAAGAGACCCAGTACTTC. V usage is TRBV29-1 and J usage is TRBJ2-5; D remains ambiguous. V was clipped by 2 bases and J by 2 bases, with 3 bases between them. This CDR3 region has 11 residues. Germline CDR1 reads SQVTM; CDR2 reads ANQGSEA.

CDR3 bases: TGTGCCAGCAGTTTAGCGGGAGGAGGGGTGACCCAGTACTTC. Residues: CASSLAGGGVTQYF. The chain uses TRBV27 and TRBJ2-5; 8 bases line up with TRBD2. From germline, CDR1 is MNHEY and CDR2 SMNVEV (reference sequence). V lost 2 bases to trimming and J lost 7 bases; unmatched junction nucleotides: 6. This CDR3 is built from 14 residues.

The CDR3 nucleotides read TGCGCCAGCAGCTTAGAACAGAACTATGGCTACACCTTC. It translates to CASSLEQNYGYTF. V gene TRBV5-1 combines with J gene TRBJ1-2; D is uncertain. Germline CDR1 reads SGHRS; CDR2 reads YFSETQ. CDR3 size: 13 residues. V was shortened by 2 bases and J by 2 bases, with 7 bases between the two germline ends.

A single count supports this clone. The chain carries TRBV27 and TRBJ2-1; TRBD2 agrees at 7 bases. The CDR3 runs to 13 residues. Germline loops: CDR1 MNHEY, CDR2 SMNVEV (reference sequence). V was pared by 6 bases and J by 8 bases, with 7 bases of the junction left unmatched. The CDR3 region has the DNA TGTGCCAGCAGGTCCAGCGGGAATTATGAGCAGTTCTTC. Amino acid sequence: CASRSSGNYEQFF.

This chain links TRBV11-3 with TRBJ2-7; perhaps TRBD2 as D (6 bases). The CDR3 is 14 amino acids. Per the germline V gene, CDR1 is SGHNT and CDR2 is YENEEA. V was shortened by 4 bases and J by 7 bases, with 17 bases between the two germline ends. CDR3 sequence: CASSSGLTEQEQYF. The CDR3 region has the DNA TGTGCCAGCAGCTCGGGACTCACAGAACAAGAGCAGTACTTC.

In its sample, this clone was seen once. The CDR3 DNA is TGTGCCAGCAGCCTGGTGAGGGGGGGACACAATGAGCAGTTCTTC. It translates to CASSLVRGGHNEQFF. The rearrangement links TRBV5-4 to TRBJ2-1, with a weak D call TRBD2 (7 bases). The germline V and J ends were trimmed by 4 bases and 5 bases, with 16 bases remaining between them. CDR1 and CDR2 from the germline V gene are SGHNT and YYREEE (reference sequence). This CDR3 spans 15 amino acids.

This chain connects TRBV5-1 to TRBJ2-5, with D perhaps matching TRBD2 (5 bases). The tail of the sequence fits TRBJ2-7 better, so the J call may be wrong. The CDR3 loop spans 14 amino acids. The germline CDR1 and CDR2 sequences are SGHRS and YFSETQ. CDR3 sequence reads: CASSLGEGIYEQYF. The CDR3 nucleotides read TGCGCCAGCAGCTTGGGAGAGGGTATCTACGAGCAGTACTTC.

J is TRBJ2-1 and V is TRBV11-2, with D possibly TRBD1 on 5 matching bases. CDR3 size: 15 residues. V lost 5 bases to trimming and J lost 8 bases, with 19 bases between them. Germline values: CDR1 SGHAT, CDR2 FQNNGV. CDR3 sequence: CASSPGVRQGDEQFF. The CDR3 DNA follows: TGTGCCAGCAGCCCGGGCGTTCGCCAAGGGGATGAGCAGTTCTTC.

This clone was seen only a few times. J is TRBJ2-1 and V is TRBV7-9; TRBD2 is a possible D gene (7 bases). CDR3 size: 14 residues. Trimming removed 7 bases from V and 10 bases from J, with 20 bases in between. Germline V gene data show CDR1 as SEHNR and CDR2 as FQNEAQ (reference sequence). The CDR3: CASTPRGPGLEQFF. The DNA for the CDR3 is TGTGCCAGCACCCCCCGGGGGCCGGGACTAGAGCAGTTCTTC.

This clone showed up just once. The rearrangement uses TRBV2 and TRBJ2-1; 7 positions agree with TRBD2. Germline CDR1 is SNHLY and CDR2 is FYNNEI. V shed 10 bases and J 10 bases; nucleotides not matched to a gene: 13. The CDR3 spans 13 residues. The CDR3 loop is CATRTGGGGEQFF. Here the CDR3 DNA reads TGTGCCACTCGGACTGGCGGGGGAGGGGAGCAGTTCTTC.

V usage is TRBV27 and J usage is TRBJ2-2; 8 nucleotides agree with TRBD1. This CDR3 contains 15 residues. The V and J ends lost 4 bases and 1 base, in that order; junction bases with no gene match: 2. The germline gives CDR1 MNHEY, CDR2 SMNVEV (reference sequence). The CDR3 loop is CASSSGTGNTGELFF. Here the CDR3 DNA reads TGTGCCAGCAGTTCCGGGACAGGGAACACCGGGGAGCTGTTTTTT.

This clone has just a few counts. The chain links TRBV6-4 to TRBJ2-3, with D tentatively TRBD2 (6 bases). Per the germline V gene, CDR1 is MRHNA and CDR2 is SNTAGT. The germline V and J ends were trimmed by 4 bases and 1 base, with 6 bases remaining between them. The CDR3 covers 13 residues. The CDR3 spells CASSASGTDTQYF. The DNA for the CDR3 is TGTGCCAGCAGTGCTAGCGGCACAGATACGCAGTATTTT.

This clone has just a few counts. CDR3 protein: CASREQGMGTEAFF. Written as DNA, the CDR3 is TGTGCCAGCAGGGAACAGGGGATGGGCACTGAAGCTTTCTTT. V gene TRBV6-5 combines with J gene TRBJ1-1, with 7 nucleotides matching TRBD1. The trim removed 6 bases at V and 4 bases at J, leaving 8 bases unmatched. Germline CDR1 and CDR2: MNHEY and SVGAGI. The CDR3 extends over 14 amino acids.

The chain uses TRBV6-1 and TRBJ2-3; TRBD2 might be the D (5 bases). The V end lost 1 base, the J end lost 1 base, and 12 bases lay between the germline ends. Germline V gene data show CDR1 as MNHNS and CDR2 as SASEGT. CDR3 length equals 16 residues. Written as DNA, the CDR3 is TGTGCCAGCAGTGAAGTTGAGCGGAACCGCACAGATACGCAGTATTTT. Translated: CASSEVERNRTDTQYF.

V and J are TRBV14 and TRBJ2-7; a possible D gene is TRBD2 (7 bases). The CDR3 is made up of 14 amino acids. The germline CDR1 and CDR2 sequences are SGHDN and FVKESK. The ends were cut back, 1 base at V and 4 bases at J, with 11 bases in the middle. In DNA form, the CDR3 reads TGTGCCAGCAGCCAAGGCAGGGGAGGGTACGAGCAGTACTTC. This gives the protein CASSQGRGGYEQYF.

The chain joins TRBV28 to TRBJ2-6, with D possibly being TRBD1 (6 bases). The CDR3 contains 16 residues. Germline V gene sequence: CDR1 MDHEN, CDR2 SYDVKM. V shed 7 bases and J shed 0 bases, with 13 bases lying between them. The CDR3 spells CASTPSGASGANVLTF. In DNA, the CDR3 is TGTGCCAGCACCCCTTCAGGGGCCTCTGGGGCCAACGTCCTGACTTTC.

This chain joins TRBV29-1 and TRBJ2-3; D is ambiguous. Germline loops: CDR1 SQVTM, CDR2 ANQGSEA. The V and J ends lost 1 base and 14 bases respectively, with 19 bases between them. The CDR3 runs to 13 residues. The CDR3 DNA reads TGCAGCGTTGAAGCCGAGGCCGGGTCCCGGCGGTATTTT. This sequence encodes CSVEAEAGSRRYF.